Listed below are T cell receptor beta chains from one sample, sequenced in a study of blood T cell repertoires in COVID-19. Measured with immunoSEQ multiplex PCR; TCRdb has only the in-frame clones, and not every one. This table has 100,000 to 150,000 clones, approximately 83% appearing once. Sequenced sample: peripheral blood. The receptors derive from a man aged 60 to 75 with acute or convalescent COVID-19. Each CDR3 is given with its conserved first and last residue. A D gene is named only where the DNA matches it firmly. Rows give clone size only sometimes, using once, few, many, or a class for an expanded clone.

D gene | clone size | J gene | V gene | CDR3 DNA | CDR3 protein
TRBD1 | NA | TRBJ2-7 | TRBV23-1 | TGCGCCATATGTAACCGGGACAGGAGCTCCTACGAGCAGTACTTC | CAICNRDRSSYEQYF
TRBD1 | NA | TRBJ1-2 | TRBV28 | TGTGCCAGCAGTGGGGGGAGTTGGGGACAGGGCTACACCTTC | CASSGGSWGQGYTF
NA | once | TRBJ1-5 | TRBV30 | TGTGCCTGGAGTGAACGGGTCAATCAGCCCCAGCATTTT | CAWSERVNQPQHF
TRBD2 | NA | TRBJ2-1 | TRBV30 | TGTGCCTGGCGCCTGGGGGGGTATGAGCAGTTCTTC | CAWRLGGYEQFF
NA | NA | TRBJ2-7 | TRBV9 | TGTGCCAGCAGCCCGGCGGGGTCCGTAACCTACGAGCAGTACTTC | CASSPAGSVTYEQYF
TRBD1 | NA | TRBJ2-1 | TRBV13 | TGTGCCAGCATCCGACCGGGACAGGGGGCTAATGAGCAGTTCTTC | CASIRPGQGANEQFF
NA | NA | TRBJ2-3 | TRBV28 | TGTGCCAGCAGCCCTCTGGGGGCAGGGACCACCACCGGCACAGATACGCAGTATTTT | CASSPLGAGTTTGTDTQYF
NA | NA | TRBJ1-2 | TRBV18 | TGTGCCAGCTCACCTTCGGGGATTCCAGCTAACTATGGCTACACCTTC | CASSPSGIPANYGYTF
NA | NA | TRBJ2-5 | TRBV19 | TGTGCCAGTAGCGGGACAAGCCAAGAGACCCAGTACTTC | CASSGTSQETQYF
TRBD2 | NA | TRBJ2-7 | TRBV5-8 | TGTGCCAGCAGCTTAGGCGGGAGGACCTACGAGCAGTACTTC | CASSLGGRTYEQYF
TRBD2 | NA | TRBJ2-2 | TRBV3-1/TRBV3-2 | TGTGCCAGCCGGGGACTAGCGGATCTCGGGGAGCTGTTTTTT | CASRGLADLGELFF
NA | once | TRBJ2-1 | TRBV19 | TGTGCCAGTAGTCCCCAGTCCTCCTACAATGAGCAGTTCTTC | CASSPQSSYNEQFF
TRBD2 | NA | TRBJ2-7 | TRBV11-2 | TGTGCCAGCAGTTCTAGAGGGGGGGCACTAGCGGCCCTATACGAGCAGTACTTC | CASSSRGGALAALYEQYF
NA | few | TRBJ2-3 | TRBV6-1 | TGTGCCAGCAGTGACGGCGGGACCGGTACAGATACGCAGTATTTT | CASSDGGTGTDTQYF
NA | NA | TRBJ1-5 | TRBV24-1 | TGTGCCACCAGTGACCCTACCGGGGGGGATCAGCCCCAGCATTTT | CATSDPTGGDQPQHF
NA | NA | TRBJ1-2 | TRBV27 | TGTGCCAGCACTTCCTGGCCAATCAGGGACTATGGCTACACCTTC | CASTSWPIRDYGYTF
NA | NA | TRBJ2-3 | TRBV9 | TGTGCCAGCAGCGTAGGGGTCTCCGGGGTCACAGATACGCAGTATTTT | CASSVGVSGVTDTQYF
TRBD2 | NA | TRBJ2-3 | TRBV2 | TGTGCCAGCAGCGGGAGGTTCACAGATACGCAGTATTTT | CASSGRFTDTQYF
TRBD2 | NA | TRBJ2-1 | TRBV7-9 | TGTGCCAGCAGCGCCCTAGGGACTAGCGGGAGACCCCAGGACAATGAGCAGTTCTTC | CASSALGTSGRPQDNEQFF
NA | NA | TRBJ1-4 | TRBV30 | TGTGCCTGGAGTGTACGTAGTGAAAAACTGTTTTTT | CAWSVRSEKLFF
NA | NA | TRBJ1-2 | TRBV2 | TGTGCCAGCGACAGAAACTATGGCTACACCTTC | CASDRNYGYTF
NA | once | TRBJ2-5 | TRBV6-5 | TGTGCCAGCAGCACCCCGGGGGTTCGTATTGAGACCCAGTACTTC | CASSTPGVRIETQYF
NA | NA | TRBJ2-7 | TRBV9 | TGTGCCAGCAGCGCTAGGACGGGAACCTACGAGCAGTACTTC | CASSARTGTYEQYF
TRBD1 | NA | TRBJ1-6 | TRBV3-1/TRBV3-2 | TGTGCCAGCAGCCATAGGACAGGAAAAGGATCACCCCTCCACTTT | CASSHRTGKGSPLHF
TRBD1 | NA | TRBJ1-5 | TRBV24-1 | TGTGCCACCAGTGGGACAGGGGGCAATCAGCCCCAGCATTTT | CATSGTGGNQPQHF
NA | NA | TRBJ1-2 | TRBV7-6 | TGTGCCAGCAGCTTAGCCGGGGTCCCGATCTATGGCTACACCTTC | CASSLAGVPIYGYTF
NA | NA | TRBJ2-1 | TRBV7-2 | TGTGCCAGCAGCTTAGAGATTGTGGCTAGCTGGCAGTTCTTC | CASSLEIVASWQFF
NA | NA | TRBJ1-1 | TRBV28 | TGTGCCAGCAGTTCGGAGGGAAGGACTGAAGCTTTCTTT | CASSSEGRTEAFF
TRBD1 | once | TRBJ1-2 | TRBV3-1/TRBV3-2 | TGTGCCAGCAGCCAATGGACAGGGAGCGACTATGGCTACACCTTC | CASSQWTGSDYGYTF
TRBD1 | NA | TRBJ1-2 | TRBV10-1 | TGCGCCCCCCGGGGGCAGGGGGCGGATGGCTACACCTTC | CAPRGQGADGYTF
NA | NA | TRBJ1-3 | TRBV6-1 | TGTGCCAGCAGTGCGACCCGCGGTCCGGCTGGAAACACCATATATTTT | CASSATRGPAGNTIYF